This T cell receptor (beta chain) came from a study of cytomegalovirus exposure and HLA in healthy donors (TCRdb year 2017). As for the study more broadly: In an earlier analysis of some 610 of the donors, about 270 Gb of sequence data and 90 million to 120 million unique TCR beta sequences from about 179 million T cells were reported. Along with the approximately 650-subject first cohort, a separate validation cohort of around 110 different subjects was used. Donor age, sex, ethnicity and CMV serostatus were compiled alongside the repertoire data. To decide whether each TCR beta V gene segment behaved as functional or pseudogenic, an earlier analysis of some 600 of the donors relied on high-throughput TCR beta sequencing. Roughly 320 gigabases of sequencing data and around 85 million unique TCR sequences made up an early release that covered 500 to 700 HLA-typed donors. To study patterns of TCR occurrence, a later analysis re-analyzed previously published TCR beta repertoires from around 660 donors and added high-resolution HLA genotyping. The study aimed to test whether signatures of past pathogen exposure could be identified by cataloging public T cell receptors. In the later analysis, no new phenotypic data were used to find candidate immune exposures; instead, reliance was placed on TCR beta sequences and their occurrence across donors. Among 398 genotyped donors of the cohort, an average of approximately 250,000 unique TCR beta nucleotide sequences were sequenced per donor, roughly a sixth of them non-productive. The number of donors typed differed by locus, with about 629-640 for A, B, C, DRB1 and DQB1, more than 500 for DQA1, some 570 for DPA1, and some 440 for DPB1. The study profiled the T cell repertoires of hundreds of subjects by immunosequencing and related them to cytomegalovirus serostatus. To predict cytomegalovirus infection status, the study brought together high-throughput TCR immunosequencing, statistical association of individual TCRs with disease status, and machine learning. About five DR-DQ haplotypes were treated as single units for association and clustering because of strong linkage in the cohort. All discovery cohort repertoires had been generated using a single sequencing platform. Among the roughly 400 genotyped donors, more than 70% belonged to the genetic ancestry cluster associated with self-reported Caucasian donors. Both class I and class II loci were covered by HLA typing, at four-digit resolution. A later genetic analysis took genome-wide SNP genotypes for about 55% of the roughly 700 donors and used that subset as a discovery cohort.

The library was made by the immunoSEQ multiplex PCR assay. For the multiplex PCR, a mixture combining 60 forward primers for TCR Vbeta segments and 13 reverse primers for TCR Jbeta segments was used. A multiplex PCR assay on genomic DNA amplified the CDR3 region of rearranged TCR beta genes. Amplified TCR beta libraries were sequenced as 87-base-pair reads on the Illumina HiSeq System. On the study's bioinformatics: In a later analysis, 77 million or so unique TCR beta chains were counted across the approximately 620 repertoires, and approximately 9.9 million of these chains were shared by at least two donors. Raw reads were error-corrected and collapsed into unique sequences by a nearest-neighbor algorithm in which closely related sequences were merged to remove PCR and sequencing errors. V, D and J gene segments were assigned by aligning CDR3 sequences to IMGT reference sequences. Each retained sequence needed at least a six-nucleotide match to both a V gene segment and a J gene segment. A rearrangement counted as productive if the CDR3 had no stop codons and remained in frame with V and J, and every other rearrangement counted as non-productive. CDR3 was defined according to IMGT convention as the region running from the second conserved V-encoded cysteine to the conserved J-encoded phenylalanine. In an earlier analysis of approximately 500 of the donors, sequences lacking an unambiguous match to a single V gene segment were excluded. In an earlier analysis of around 600 of the donors, V segments were called functional above 56.7% productive rearrangements and were called segregating when the between-donor standard deviation exceeded 5%. A statistical classification framework was built to diagnose cytomegalovirus status from the catalog of TCR beta chain sequences. A later analysis assigned V and J genes by comparing TCR nucleotide sequences with IMGT/GENE-DB human TR gene sequences. In a later analysis, CDR3 sequences and most-parsimonious VDJ recombination scenarios were assigned using the TCRdist pipeline. In a later analysis, each TCR beta chain was defined by its CDR3 amino acid sequence together with its V-gene family, and reads lacking a unique V-gene family were excluded. As a way to deal with suspected cross-contamination and a sequencing artifact, a later analysis dropped over 550 nucleotide sequences that were highly shared and had low generation probability. For each public chain, a later analysis derived a clonal expansion index from normalized ranks of inferred template counts within each repertoire. In a later analysis, generation probabilities were computed with a VDJ recombination model fitted to out-of-frame rearrangements, and the resulting probabilities were checked against IGoR. Hypergeometric tests were used in a later analysis to score TCR-TCR, TCR-HLA and TCR-CMV co-occurrence, with a repertoire-size bias correction applied to the TCR pairs. False discovery rates were estimated in a later analysis by permuting HLA or CMV assignments 20 times. In a later analysis, co-occurring TCRs were grouped with DBSCAN, and TCRdist sequence similarity was added when clustering was performed within HLA-allele-positive subsets. For co-occurrence clustering, repertoires with fewer than 30,000 or more than 120,000 public chains were excluded, along with five repertoires with anomalous nucleotide sharing. Held by TCRdb, this immuneACCESS table contains in-frame sequences only and omits some clones. Under half of the omission traces to an unresolved V gene where checked; the cause of the rest is unknown. The V and J calls and clone size were taken over from that table, and D and trimming were inferred from the DNA. The sample table holds under 250,000 clones, of which more than 75% were seen once. The ten largest clonotypes hold 1.3% of the sample.

The cohort comprised around 690 healthy bone marrow donors. At the time of sampling, every cohort member was nominally healthy, though immune exposures that went unrecorded were likely present. CMV serostatus was recorded as positive for around 300 and negative for about half of the 666 cohort members, whereas no CMV serostatus was recorded for the donor in question. A peripheral blood sample was collected from each donor, and TCR beta sequencing was performed on peripheral blood mononuclear cells. The Qiagen DNeasy Blood Extraction Kit was used to extract genomic DNA from the blood cell samples. The research as a whole found: A cluster of highly shared sequence variants was judged likely to represent a technical artifact of the sequencing pipeline. When HLA alleles, especially DR and DQ, strongly co-occurred, attributing TCR associations to individual alleles was difficult. Several of the top co-occurrence clusters appeared to be linked to parvovirus B19, influenza, CMV and Epstein-Barr virus, according to a later analysis. The classifier was reported to diagnose cytomegalovirus status with high specificity and sensitivity in both the original cohort and the validation cohort. According to a later analysis, most CMV-associated TCR beta chains appeared to be HLA-restricted, and the HLA associations seemed to be driven largely by CMV exposure. In a later genetic analysis, fewer N-insertions in productive TCRs were reported among donors in an Asian-associated ancestry cluster than the roughly 700-donor mean. Presence/absence analyses assumed roughly uniform sequencing depth across donors, an assumption that may not hold. A later analysis found that HLA-associated TCR beta chains were more clonally expanded and had lower generation probabilities than equally common non-associated chains. In a later analysis, the rate of TCR association differed among HLA loci, with DRB1 alleles having the most associated TCRs and HLA-C alleles having the fewest. In a later genetic analysis, a missense DCLRE1C variant was associated with V-gene and J-gene trimming of TCR beta chains, and the association was replicated in an independent cohort. For the cohort, immune exposure information was limited to CMV serostatus. Seventeen rarely observed V segments, including chromosome 9 orphons, were excluded from the earlier analysis of almost 600 of the donors because counts were too low. Because HLA typing was missing for some donors at each locus, association tests included only the typed subset. Correlated functional status among segregating V segments might reflect linkage disequilibrium, but an unknown experimental factor could not be ruled out. A later analysis associated around 16,000 TCR beta sequences with specific HLA alleles at a false discovery rate of 0.05. A further reported finding was that TCR beta sequences accurately predicted the HLA-A and HLA-B alleles for most subjects in the first cohort. The study listed 164 TCR beta chains as associated with cytomegalovirus. In this cohort, only TCR beta chains were sequenced, and detectable features were limited by the absence of alpha or paired-chain data. It was suggested by the authors that the approach could potentially be generalized to other disease states and immunological phenotypes. Across donors, most TCR sequences were observed very rarely, whereas some public TCRs were present in many individuals. Broadly in line with IMGT annotations, most TCR beta V segments showed up in productive rearrangements about 87% or about 30% of the time in an earlier analysis of 587 of the donors. A few of the identified cytomegalovirus-associated TCR beta chains were confirmed in vitro to be specific for cytomegalovirus antigens.

This clone was observed a few times. No cognate antigen has been identified for it. The input lacks base qualities; no much larger clone sits a single base away. Sequencing was performed on PBMCs. This receptor was obtained from a human donor in good health.

The DNA reads as follows: TGTGCCAGTAGGCCCGCGGGACAGGGGATGGGAGCTTTCTTT. Translated, this gives CASRPAGQGMGAFF. Recombination joined TRBV19 with TRBJ1-1, with 10 bases in between that match TRBD1. The junction shows trimming of 6 bases on V and 10 bases on J, and the gene matches do not reach 11 bases of it. The CDR3 runs 14 amino acids, cysteine and phenylalanine included. The CDR3 DNA has 42 bases and is translated from base 1. From a lookup of the germline V gene (reference sequence), CDR1 and CDR2 are LNHDA and SQIVND.